Presented here are 20 T cell receptor beta chains from one specimen sequenced in a study of early T cells in non-severe SARS-CoV-2 infection. TCRdb re-called the 5' RACE reads through MiXCR, storing one row per CDR3 protein. The profile shows tens of thousands of distinct CDR3 sequences, approximately 8.5% of them singletons. The sample consisted of whole blood. These receptor sequences come from an adult who was a healthcare worker with PCR-confirmed SARS-CoV-2 infection or an uninfected control (not recorded which).

The sample holds a few counts of this clonotype. The V call is TRBV20-1, the J call TRBJ2-7; D is perhaps TRBD2 (6 bases). This CDR3 region has 15 residues. Deletions cut 0 bases from V and 5 bases from J, with 17 bases between. CDR1 and CDR2 from the germline V gene are DFQATT and SNEGSKA (reference sequence). The CDR3 sequence: CSARDPPTGVHEQYF. CDR3 sequence (DNA): TGCAGTGCTAGAGATCCGCCGACGGGAGTCCACGAGCAGTACTTC.

The chain recombines TRBV12-3 or TRBV12-4 with TRBJ2-7; D is perhaps TRBD2 (6 bases). The CDR3 consists of 13 residues. Trimming pared 5 bases from V and 4 bases from J, leaving 12 bases between. Here the CDR3 reads CASSKTRGYEQYF. As DNA, the CDR3 is TGTGCCAGCAGTAAGACTAGGGGATACGAGCAGTACTTC.

This clonotype was found a few times. The chain employs TRBV4-1 and TRBJ2-7, with TRBD1 as a possible D gene (5 bases). The CDR3 is made up of 14 amino acids. The V gene's germline CDR1 is MGHRA and CDR2 YSYEKL. Trimming cost V 1 base and J 0 bases, with 7 bases left between them. As DNA, the CDR3 is TGCGCCAGCAGCCAAGGACAGAGCTCCTACGAGCAGTACTTC. Translated, it gives CASSQGQSSYEQYF.

This clonotype occurred a few times. This chain joins TRBV7-9 and TRBJ2-1, with D unresolved. In germline, CDR1 is SEHNR, CDR2 FQNEAQ (reference sequence). Between the trimmed V and J ends, which lost 5 bases and 10 bases, there was a span of 12 bases. This CDR3 is built from 12 residues. DNA for the CDR3: TGTGCCAGCAGCCCACACTATTCGGAGCAGTTCTTC. Its translation is CASSPHYSEQFF.

This clonotype was detected ten times or more. The rearrangement uses TRBV7-8 and TRBJ2-1, with a weak D call TRBD2 (8 bases). Trimming took 5 bases from V and 2 from J, leaving 16 bases between them. This CDR3 has 16 residues. The germline V gene encodes CDR1 SGHVS and CDR2 FQNEAQ. This chain's CDR3 is CASSQGVAGPYNEQFF. The DNA of the CDR3 is TGTGCCAGCAGCCAGGGGGTAGCGGGGCCCTACAATGAGCAGTTCTTC.

V is TRBV7-2 and J is TRBJ2-4, with 7 nucleotides matching TRBD2. V dropped 3 bases and J dropped 0; count of bases not matched to a gene: 5. Germline V gene lookup returns CDR1 SGHTA and CDR2 FQGNSA. There are 16 residues in the CDR3. In DNA, the CDR3 is TGTGCCAGCAGCTTTATGGGGAGGGGAGCCAAAAACATTCAGTACTTC. Its protein product is CASSFMGRGAKNIQYF. Full variable domain (outside the CDR3, taken from reference TRBV7-2 and TRBJ2-4): GAGVSQSPSNKVTEKGKDVELRCDPISGHTALYWYRQSLGQGLEFLIYFQGNSAPDKSGLPSDRFSAERTGGSVSTLTIQRTQQEDSAVYLCASSFMGRGAKNIQYFGAGTRLSVL.

This clonotype appeared many times. This chain connects TRBV13 to TRBJ2-1; tentatively, D is TRBD1 (6 bases). CDR3 length: 18 residues. V lost 8 bases and J 4 bases, leaving 27 bases between the germline ends. Germline-derived CDR1 and CDR2 are PRHDT and FYEKMQ (reference sequence). CDR3 region: CASLGGGTSLGDYNEQFF. The CDR3 coding sequence is TGTGCCAGCCTTGGGGGCGGTACCTCCTTAGGCGATTACAATGAGCAGTTCTTC.

The chain recombines TRBV2 with TRBJ2-3, with D possibly TRBD1 on 6 matching bases. The CDR3 contains 14 residues. With 6 bases removed from V and 2 bases from J, the gap between germline ends came to 12 bases. Germline V gene data show CDR1 as SNHLY and CDR2 as FYNNEI. The CDR3 protein is CASRKDRSTDTQYF. The CDR3 DNA sequence: TGTGCCAGCAGGAAGGACAGATCCACAGATACGCAGTATTTT.

About this clonotype itself: A much larger clone is a single base away; this may be a read error. The chain combines TRBV10-2 with TRBJ1-1, with D uncertain. Germline assignment: CDR1 WSHSY and CDR2 SAAADI. The V and J ends lost 2 bases and 2 bases respectively, with 6 bases between them. The CDR3 covers 13 residues. The CDR3 DNA reads as TGCGCCAGCAGTGAGAGGGCTAACACTGAAGCTTTCTTT. This translates into CASSERANTEAFF.

On this clonotype: A single base separates this from a much larger clone, so it may be a read error. The genes are TRBV7-2 and TRBJ2-1; TRBD2 matches 8 bases. The CDR3 consists of 16 residues. In germline, CDR1 is SGHTA, CDR2 FQGNSA. Trimming took 9 bases from V and 3 from J; bases not matched to a gene: 13. CDR3 amino acids: CARSPLSGTSYNEQFF. In DNA form, the CDR3 reads TGTGCCAGGAGCCCTCTTAGCGGGACGAGCTACAATGAGCAGTTCTTC.

This clonotype was found many times. The chain employs TRBV5-4 and TRBJ1-2, with TRBD1 as a possible D gene (5 bases). Trimming left V 4 bases short and J 2 bases short, with 9 bases between. This CDR3 comprises 13 residues. Looked up from germline, CDR1 is SGHNT and CDR2 is YYREEE (reference sequence). This chain's CDR3 is CASSRDRNYGYTF. CDR3 coding DNA: TGTGCCAGCAGCCGAGACAGAAACTATGGCTACACCTTC. Together with reference TRBV5-4 and TRBJ1-2, the CDR3 gives the full variable domain: ETGVTQSPTHLIKTRGQQVTLRCSSQSGHNTVSWYQQALGQGPQFIFQYYREEENGRGNFPPRFSGLQFPNYSSELNVNALELDDSALYLCASSRDRNYGYTFGSGTRLTVV.

This clonotype was picked up one time. The CDR3 spells CASSYSPIYTEAFF. The CDR3 nucleotides read TGTGCCAGCAGTTACTCCCCGATATACACTGAAGCTTTCTTT. The V call is TRBV6-2 or TRBV6-3, the J call TRBJ1-1, with no clear D. This CDR3 is built from 14 residues. Germline V gene sequence: CDR1 MNHEY, CDR2 SVGEGT. Between the trimmed V and J ends, which lost 0 bases and 3 bases, there was a span of 8 bases.

Many counts were recorded for this clonotype. V usage is TRBV6-2 or TRBV6-3 and J usage is TRBJ1-5; 7 nucleotides line up with TRBD1. The CDR3 is 15 residues long. The V segment lost 2 bases and the J segment 5 bases; nucleotides outside the gene matches: 6. The V gene's germline CDR1 is MNHEY and CDR2 SVGEGT. CDR3 bases: TGTGCCAGCAGTTACCGTCGACAGGGCCATCAGCCCCAGCATTTT. Amino acids: CASSYRRQGHQPQHF.

The table lists this clonotype with a few counts. V is TRBV25-1 and J is TRBJ1-5, with unresolved D. The V gene's germline CDR1 is MGHDK and CDR2 SYGVNS. Trimming removed 5 bases from V and 1 base from J, with 3 bases in between. The CDR3 is 12 residues long. Here the CDR3 reads CASSFSNQPQHF. DNA of the CDR3: TGTGCCAGCAGTTTCAGCAATCAGCCCCAGCATTTT.

V gene TRBV28 combines with J gene TRBJ1-6; unclear D gene. The CDR3 extends over 16 amino acids. The V gene lost 3 bases and the J gene lost 6 bases, with 15 bases spanning the gap. The V gene's germline CDR1 is MDHEN and CDR2 SYDVKM. This CDR3 is CASSLEGSYLNSPLHF. The CDR3 bases are TGTGCCAGCAGTTTGGAAGGATCTTACCTTAATTCACCCCTCCACTTT.

This clonotype was found many times. The junction departs from germline at one end; a sequencing error may be responsible. The chain links TRBV19 to TRBJ2-1, with no clear D. This CDR3 contains 11 residues. Germline V gene data show CDR1 as LNHDA and CDR2 as SQIVND (reference sequence). As DNA, the CDR3 is TGTGCCAGTAGTTATAGCAATGAACAGTTCTTC. This translates into CASSYSNEQFF.

This clonotype has a handful of counts. The CDR3 bases are TGCAGCGTCTCTGGTCCAGGAGAGACCCAGTACTTC. Protein sequence: CSVSGPGETQYF. The chain links TRBV29-1 to TRBJ2-5; D unclear. Per germline, CDR1 SQVTM and CDR2 ANQGSEA. V was cut by 6 bases and J by 4 bases, with 12 bases left in between. The CDR3 is 12 residues long.

Written as DNA, the CDR3 is TGCGCCAGCCCGGGGCTGGAGAACACTGAAGCTTTCTTT. Translated, it gives CASPGLENTEAFF. The genes are TRBV4-3 and TRBJ1-1; maybe TRBD1 (5 bases). Germline-derived CDR1 and CDR2 are LGHNA and YSLEER. The CDR3 consists of 13 residues. The V end lost 8 bases, the J end lost 1 base, and 11 bases lay between the germline ends.

This clonotype was seen ten or more times. The V gene is TRBV12-3 or TRBV12-4, the J gene TRBJ1-1; maybe TRBD1 (5 bases). Trimming cost V 6 bases and J 5 bases, with 10 bases left between them. This CDR3 has 12 amino acids. The CDR3 region has the DNA TGTGCCAGCAGCGGGACGGGGACTGAAGCTTTCTTT. It translates to CASSGTGTEAFF.

The sample holds a few counts of this clonotype. CDR3 in DNA: TGCAGTGCTAGAGATCCCGAACAGGGGGTCCACGAGCAGTACTTC. Translating it yields CSARDPEQGVHEQYF. This chain uses TRBV20-1 with TRBJ2-7; TRBD1 aligns across 8 bases. CDR3 size: 15 residues. Germline V gene data show CDR1 as DFQATT and CDR2 as SNEGSKA (reference sequence). Unmatched junction bases numbered 9, after V lost 0 bases and J lost 5 bases.